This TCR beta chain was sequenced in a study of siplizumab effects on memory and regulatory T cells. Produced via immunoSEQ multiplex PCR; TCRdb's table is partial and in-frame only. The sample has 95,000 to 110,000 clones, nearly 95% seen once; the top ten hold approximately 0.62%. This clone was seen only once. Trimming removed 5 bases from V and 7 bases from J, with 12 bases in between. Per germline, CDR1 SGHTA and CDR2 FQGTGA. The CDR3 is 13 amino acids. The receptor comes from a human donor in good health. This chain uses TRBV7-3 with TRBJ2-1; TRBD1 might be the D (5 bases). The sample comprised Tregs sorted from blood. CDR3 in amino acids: CASSLGVGNEQFF. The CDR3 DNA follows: TGTGCCAGCAGCCTAGGGGTGGGTAATGAGCAGTTCTTC.